Listed here are 30 T cell receptor beta chains from one sample, sequenced in a study of identifying expanded T cells in peripheral blood. The assay was immunoSEQ multiplex PCR, and TCRdb's table has in-frame clones only and misses some. The sample has more than 85,000 clones, about nine tenths seen once. Specimen: blood. The receptors derive from a person aged 18 to 70 in good health.

This chain connects TRBV27 to TRBJ2-6, with TRBD2 identical over 12 bases. This CDR3 is 22 amino acids long. Per the germline V gene, CDR1 is MNHEY and CDR2 is SMNVEV (reference sequence). V lost 5 bases, J lost 0 bases, and 17 bases stayed unmatched. The CDR3 DNA sequence: TGTGCCAGCAGTAGGTTTCGGATGAAACTAGCGGGAGGTATCTCTGGGGCCAACGTCCTGACTTTC. This translates into CASSRFRMKLAGGISGANVLTF.

This chain links TRBV30 with TRBJ2-7; D uncertain. Germline CDR1 reads GTSNPN; CDR2 reads SVGIG (reference sequence). The CDR3 consists of 11 residues. V lost 3 bases to trimming and J lost 4 bases, with 7 bases between them. CDR3 coding DNA: TGTGCCTGGAGCCTCAGATACGAGCAGTACTTC. Amino acid sequence: CAWSLRYEQYF.

This chain connects TRBV11-2 to TRBJ2-5; 10 bases align to TRBD1. This CDR3 contains 15 residues. The junction had 7 bases not matched to a gene; V was cut back by 4 bases and J by 5 bases. Germline CDR1 and CDR2: SGHAT and FQNNGV. CDR3 region: CASSSWTGGLETQYF. The CDR3 DNA reads TGTGCCAGCAGCTCCTGGACAGGGGGATTGGAGACCCAGTACTTC.

The chain combines TRBV9 with TRBJ1-1; 10 bases fit TRBD1. The CDR3 sequence is 16 residues long. The junction had 7 bases not matched to a gene; V was cut back by 4 bases and J by 1 base. CDR1 and CDR2 from the germline V gene are SGDLS and YYNGEE. The CDR3 loop is CASSPRQGAANTEAFF. CDR3 nucleotides: TGTGCCAGCAGCCCAAGACAGGGGGCGGCGAACACTGAAGCTTTCTTT.

The V call is TRBV5-1, the J call TRBJ2-7, with D uncertain. Germline assignment: CDR1 SGHRS and CDR2 YFSETQ. V lost 0 bases to trimming and J lost 4 bases, with 8 bases between them. This CDR3 spans 13 amino acids. The CDR3 is CASSLASEYEQYF. The CDR3 nucleotides are TGCGCCAGCAGCTTGGCCTCGGAATACGAGCAGTACTTC.

Only one count was recorded for this clone. The rearrangement joins TRBV7-3 to TRBJ2-1, with TRBD1 as a possible D gene (5 bases). This CDR3 is built from 15 residues. The germline CDR1 and CDR2 sequences are SGHTA and FQGTGA. Trimming left V 1 base short and J 4 bases short, with 11 bases between. CDR3 residues: CASSLIDSLYNEQFF. CDR3 nucleotide sequence: TGTGCCAGCAGCTTAATCGACAGCTTATACAATGAGCAGTTCTTC.

The V gene is TRBV7-5, the J gene TRBJ2-1. TRBV7-5 is flagged as a pseudogene. CDR3 length: 14 residues. In DNA, the CDR3 is TGTGCCAGAAGCGCCAAGGCAGAGGTGGGCGAGCAGTTCTTC. Translating gives CARSAKAEVGEQFF.

The genes are TRBV7-9 and TRBJ2-1, with 14 positions matching TRBD2. V shed 4 bases and J 5 bases; nucleotides not matched to a gene: 7. The CDR3 sequence is 17 residues long. Germline V gene sequence: CDR1 SEHNR, CDR2 FQNEAQ (reference sequence). The CDR3 nucleotides are TGTGCCAGCAGCTCCGGACTAGCGGGAGGTGGTGACAATGAGCAGTTCTTC. Its protein product is CASSSGLAGGGDNEQFF. Together with reference TRBV7-9 and TRBJ2-1, the CDR3 gives the full variable domain: DTGVSQNPRHKITKRGQNVTFRCDPISEHNRLYWYRQTLGQGPEFLTYFQNEAQLEKSRLLSDRFSAERPKGSFSTLEIQRTEQGDSAMYLCASSSGLAGGGDNEQFFGPGTRLTVL.

The rearrangement uses TRBV19 and TRBJ1-6; weak D call: TRBD1 (6 bases). Germline V gives CDR1 LNHDA, CDR2 SQIVND (reference sequence). This CDR3 contains 18 residues. V was cut by 4 bases and J by 0 bases, with 16 bases left in between. CDR3 DNA: TGTGCCAGTAGTACCCTCTTGACAGGCAGCTCCTATAATTCACCCCTCCACTTT. It encodes CASSTLLTGSSYNSPLHF.

The rearrangement uses TRBV4-3 and TRBJ1-2; D is unclear. CDR1 is LGHNA and CDR2 is YSLEER in the germline V gene. The CDR3 is 15 residues long. The V and J ends lost 3 bases and 0 bases respectively, with 11 bases between them. This CDR3 is CASSHTELPNYGYTF. The CDR3 DNA reads TGCGCCAGCAGCCACACAGAGCTACCTAACTATGGCTACACCTTC.

The genes are TRBV19 and TRBJ2-1; tentatively, D is TRBD1 (6 bases). With 3 bases removed from V and 0 bases from J, the gap between germline ends came to 15 bases. Germline loops: CDR1 LNHDA, CDR2 SQIVND (reference sequence). CDR3 size: 17 residues. CDR3 sequence: CASSMGASQRSYNEQFF. The CDR3 nucleotides are TGTGCCAGTAGTATGGGGGCTAGCCAACGCTCCTACAATGAGCAGTTCTTC.

The CDR3 spells CASSFGGTGDNQPQHF. DNA of the CDR3: TGTGCCAGCAGCTTTGGGGGGACAGGGGACAATCAGCCCCAGCATTTT. The V and J genes are TRBV7-9 and TRBJ1-5; 10 nucleotides align to TRBD1. Germline CDR1 SEHNR, CDR2 FQNEAQ (reference sequence). This CDR3 has 16 amino acids. Trimming cost V 3 bases and J 3 bases; bases outside gene matches: 5. The variable domain in full, with the rest retrieved from reference TRBV7-9 and TRBJ1-5, is DTGVSQNPRHKITKRGQNVTFRCDPISEHNRLYWYRQTLGQGPEFLTYFQNEAQLEKSRLLSDRFSAERPKGSFSTLEIQRTEQGDSAMYLCASSFGGTGDNQPQHFGDGTRLSIL.

The chain couples TRBV5-1 to TRBJ1-4; TRBD1 matches 7 bases. V shed 4 bases and J 2 bases; nucleotides not matched to a gene: 5. The CDR3 spans 15 residues. Germline assignment: CDR1 SGHRS and CDR2 YFSETQ. The chain's CDR3 is CASSQPGQTNEKLFF. In DNA form, the CDR3 reads TGCGCCAGCAGCCAGCCGGGACAGACTAATGAAAAACTGTTTTTT.

This chain joins TRBV7-8 and TRBJ1-3, with D perhaps matching TRBD1 (5 bases). Germline values: CDR1 SGHVS, CDR2 FQNEAQ. This CDR3 comprises 16 residues. Trimming cost V 5 bases and J 4 bases, with 18 bases left between them. The CDR3 bases are TGTGCCAGCAGCCCCCCCAGGGAGGCGAAGGGAAACACCATATATTTT. This sequence encodes CASSPPREAKGNTIYF.

The chain joins TRBV11-2 to TRBJ2-3, with 8 bases that match TRBD2. The CDR3 has 16 residues. Trimming cost V 5 bases and J 0 bases; bases outside gene matches: 7. CDR1 SGHAT and CDR2 FQNNGV come from the germline V gene. CDR3 nucleotides: TGTGCCAGCAGCCTCCCGGTAGCGGGGAGCACAGATACGCAGTATTTT. It encodes CASSLPVAGSTDTQYF. Full variable domain (rest looked up from reference TRBV11-2 and TRBJ2-3): EAGVAQSPRYKIIEKRQSVAFWCNPISGHATLYWYQQILGQGPKLLIQFQNNGVVDDSQLPKDRFSAERLKGVDSTLKIQPAKLEDSAVYLCASSLPVAGSTDTQYFGPGTRLTVL.

This clone was seen only a few times. The chain links TRBV5-1 to TRBJ1-2; TRBD1 agrees at 7 bases. The germline V gene encodes CDR1 SGHRS and CDR2 YFSETQ. Trimming at V came to 4 bases and at J to 0 bases, leaving 3 bases not matched to a gene. The CDR3 sequence is 14 residues long. CDR3 residues: CASSPGQPNYGYTF. Here the CDR3 DNA reads TGCGCCAGCAGCCCGGGACAGCCTAACTATGGCTACACCTTC.

The chain combines TRBV5-1 with TRBJ2-7, with 7 nucleotides matching TRBD2. CDR3 size: 12 residues. Germline V gene data show CDR1 as SGHRS and CDR2 as YFSETQ. After removal of 4 bases from V and 5 bases from J, the junction contained 3 bases not matched to a gene. The CDR3 sequence: CASSTGTNEQYF. The CDR3 DNA reads TGCGCCAGCAGCACCGGGACTAACGAGCAGTACTTC. Full variable domain (rest looked up from reference TRBV5-1 and TRBJ2-7): KAGVTQTPRYLIKTRGQQVTLSCSPISGHRSVSWYQQTPGQGLQFLFEYFSETQRNKGNFPGRFSGRQFSNSRSEMNVSTLELGDSALYLCASSTGTNEQYFGPGTRLTVT.

The count of this clone is one. V usage is TRBV6-5 and J usage is TRBJ2-7; no firm D call. CDR3 length: 14 residues. Germline V gene data show CDR1 as MNHEY and CDR2 as SVGAGI. Trimming took off 0 bases at V and 2 bases at J, with 8 bases between the two ends. CDR3 residues: CASSYSRRTYEQYF. The CDR3, as DNA: TGTGCCAGCAGTTACTCGAGGCGGACCTACGAGCAGTACTTC.

DNA for the CDR3: TGTGCCAGCAGCAACAGGGCTCAAAACACTGAAGCTTTCTTT. This translates into CASSNRAQNTEAFF. The chain carries TRBV5-4 and TRBJ1-1; the D gene is possibly TRBD1 (6 bases). CDR3 length: 14 amino acids. V dropped 4 bases and J dropped 2 bases, with 12 bases sitting between them. Germline CDR1 reads SGHNT; CDR2 reads YYREEE (reference sequence). Full variable domain (outside the CDR3, taken from reference TRBV5-4 and TRBJ1-1): ETGVTQSPTHLIKTRGQQVTLRCSSQSGHNTVSWYQQALGQGPQFIFQYYREEENGRGNFPPRFSGLQFPNYSSELNVNALELDDSALYLCASSNRAQNTEAFFGQGTRLTVV.

This chain joins TRBV9 and TRBJ2-3; D perhaps matches TRBD2 (5 bases). Trimming removed 3 bases at V and 3 bases at J, with 20 bases between. CDR3 length: 17 residues. Looked up from germline, CDR1 is SGDLS and CDR2 is YYNGEE. The CDR3 sequence is CASSAYRDRGPTDTQYF. Written as DNA, the CDR3 is TGTGCCAGCAGCGCCTACCGGGATCGGGGTCCGACAGATACGCAGTATTTT.

V usage is TRBV6-6 and J usage is TRBJ2-7; TRBD1 agrees at 7 bases. This CDR3 has 14 residues. The junction had 4 bases not matched to a gene; V was cut back by 5 bases and J by 0 bases. The germline CDR1 and CDR2 sequences are MNHNY and SVGAGI (reference sequence). CDR3 sequence reads: CASSIRDSSYEQYF. The CDR3, as DNA: TGTGCCAGCAGTATAAGGGACAGCTCCTACGAGCAGTACTTC.

The genes are TRBV19 and TRBJ1-3, with D unresolved. Looked up from germline, CDR1 is LNHDA and CDR2 is SQIVND (reference sequence). This CDR3 region has 13 residues. V was cut by 8 bases and J by 0 bases, with 8 bases left in between. Here the CDR3 reads CASSVDSGNTIYF. DNA of the CDR3: TGTGCCAGTTCTGTTGACTCTGGAAACACCATATATTTT.

The chain employs TRBV4-2 and TRBJ2-1, with 12 bases that match TRBD2. The CDR3 spans 18 residues. The V gene end was trimmed by 2 bases and the J gene end by 10 bases; junction bases not matched to a gene: 15. The V gene's germline CDR1 is LGHNA and CDR2 YNFKEQ. The chain's CDR3 is CASSQLGVLAGGPREQFF. CDR3 in DNA: TGTGCCAGCAGCCAACTTGGGGTCCTAGCGGGGGGGCCCAGGGAGCAGTTCTTC.

This clone was seen a few times. This chain joins TRBV6-4 and TRBJ2-4; unclear D gene. The CDR3 contains 13 residues. V gave up 4 bases and J gave up 0 bases, with 4 bases separating them. Per germline, CDR1 MRHNA and CDR2 SNTAGT. The CDR3 bases are TGTGCCAGCAGTGCCGAAGCCAAAAACATTCAGTACTTC. Translation gives CASSAEAKNIQYF.

V is TRBV4-1 and J is TRBJ2-5; possibly TRBD2 for D (6 bases). Germline CDR1 and CDR2: MGHRA and YSYEKL. This CDR3 region has 14 residues. V dropped 1 base and J dropped 2 bases, with 8 bases sitting between them. The CDR3 nucleotides read TGCGCCAGCAGCCAAGTGGGGAGGCAAGAGACCCAGTACTTC. Its translation: CASSQVGRQETQYF.

The gene calls are TRBV5-8 and TRBJ2-3, with D perhaps given as TRBD1 or TRBD2 (6 bases each). This CDR3 comprises 18 residues. Germline assignment: CDR1 SGHTS and CDR2 YDEGEE. Deletions cut 0 bases from V and 4 bases from J, with 21 bases between. The CDR3 DNA follows: TGTGCCAGCAGCTTGGGGCCCCGGGGGCGGGGCCGGTCAGATACGCAGTATTTT. It specifies CASSLGPRGRGRSDTQYF.

This chain joins TRBV7-2 and TRBJ1-5; D call uncertain. This CDR3 is built from 14 residues. Trimming removed 1 base from V and 6 bases from J, with 10 bases in between. The V gene's germline CDR1 is SGHTA and CDR2 FQGNSA. The CDR3 bases are TGTGCCAGCAGCTTAGAGGTCCGGGGTCAGCCCCAGCATTTT. Its protein is CASSLEVRGQPQHF.

The CDR3 sequence is CASSQSQRPPYEQYF. The DNA for the CDR3 is TGTGCCAGCAGCCAATCCCAGCGGCCACCCTACGAGCAGTACTTC. The chain uses TRBV4-2 and TRBJ2-5; maybe TRBD2 (5 bases). Near its end, the DNA agrees better with TRBJ2-7, so the J call may be wrong. This CDR3 is built from 15 residues. Germline V lookup: CDR1 LGHNA, CDR2 YNFKEQ.

The chain combines TRBV9 with TRBJ2-1; TRBD2 matches at 9 bases. Trimming cost V 4 bases and J 7 bases; bases outside gene matches: 9. The CDR3 has 15 amino acids. Germline-derived CDR1 and CDR2 are SGDLS and YYNGEE. This chain's CDR3 is CASSPLGTSWNEQFF. The CDR3 DNA sequence: TGTGCCAGCAGCCCCCTCGGGACTAGCTGGAATGAGCAGTTCTTC.

The rearrangement links TRBV11-2 to TRBJ2-3; 9 bases line up with TRBD1. CDR1 and CDR2 (germline): SGHAT, FQNNGV. V gave up 5 bases and J gave up 6 bases; unmatched junction bases: 6. This CDR3 has 14 residues. The CDR3 DNA is TGTGCCAGCAGCCCGGGGACAGGGTCCGATACGCAGTATTTT. As protein: CASSPGTGSDTQYF.